The 16 T cell receptor beta chains reported below all come from one sample, sequenced in a study of T cell responses to AZD1222 COVID-19 vaccine. Here immunoSEQ multiplex PCR was the method, and the copy in TCRdb shows in-frame clones only, minus some. The sample contains 130,000 to 150,000 clones, roughly 91% of which appear only once. The specimen comprised peripheral blood, sampled on day 0 of AZD1222 vaccination. The receptors come from an adult in good health.

The chain employs TRBV15 and TRBJ2-3; 7 nucleotides match TRBD2. This CDR3 is built from 15 residues. The germline V gene encodes CDR1 LNHNV and CDR2 YYDKDF (reference sequence). J lost 0 bases, V lost 3 bases, and 3 bases had no gene match. This CDR3 is CATSSLADSTDTQYF. CDR3 in DNA: TGTGCCACCAGCAGCCTAGCGGACAGCACAGATACGCAGTATTTT.

The chain recombines TRBV24-1 with TRBJ2-3; TRBD2 is a possible D gene (5 bases). V was pared by 3 bases and J by 2 bases, with 14 bases between. In germline, CDR1 is KGHDR, CDR2 SFDVKD. This CDR3 comprises 16 residues. The CDR3 bases are TGTGCCACCAGTGATCCCCACCGGGGTAACACAGATACGCAGTATTTT. Translation: CATSDPHRGNTDTQYF.

V usage is TRBV6-5 and J usage is TRBJ1-4, with D unclear. CDR1 and CDR2 (germline): MNHEY, SVGAGI. The CDR3 is made up of 13 amino acids. V lost 7 bases and J lost 4, with 10 bases in between. The CDR3: CASTRRINEKLFF. In DNA, the CDR3 is TGTGCCAGCACGCGGCGGATTAATGAAAAACTGTTTTTT.

This clone occurred once. The rearrangement joins TRBV5-6 to TRBJ1-4; no clear D. The CDR3 has 13 residues. CDR1 SGHDT and CDR2 YYEEEE come from the germline V gene. The V end was cut by 1 base, the J end by 6 bases, with 7 bases between. The CDR3 DNA is TGTGCCAGCAGCTTGTGGTTAGATGAAAAACTGTTTTTT. It codes for CASSLWLDEKLFF.

This clone was seen a single time. The chain is built from TRBV5-1 and TRBJ1-2, with TRBD1 identical over 7 bases. The CDR3 length is 14 residues. V gave up 0 bases and J gave up 3 bases; unmatched junction bases: 2. Germline loops: CDR1 SGHRS, CDR2 YFSETQ. CDR3 nucleotides: TGCGCCAGCAGCTTGGGCAGGGGGGACTATGGCTACACCTTC. This codes for CASSLGRGDYGYTF.

The chain carries TRBV7-2 and TRBJ1-2, with D perhaps matching TRBD1 (5 bases). Per the germline V gene, CDR1 is SGHTA and CDR2 is FQGNSA. The CDR3 spans 16 residues. V was clipped by 1 base and J by 0 bases, with 12 bases between them. CDR3 loop: CASSLGRQGPNYGYTF. As DNA, the CDR3 is TGTGCCAGCAGCTTAGGGCGTCAGGGCCCTAACTATGGCTACACCTTC. Filled out from reference TRBV7-2 and TRBJ1-2, the complete variable domain reads GAGVSQSPSNKVTEKGKDVELRCDPISGHTALYWYRQSLGQGLEFLIYFQGNSAPDKSGLPSDRFSAERTGGSVSTLTIQRTQQEDSAVYLCASSLGRQGPNYGYTFGSGTRLTVV.

J is TRBJ2-7 and V is TRBV27; D tentatively reads TRBD1 or TRBD2 (6 bases each). Trimming shortened V by 3 bases and J by 3 bases, and 12 bases separated the two germline ends. The CDR3 totals 14 residues. CDR1 is MNHEY and CDR2 is SMNVEV in the germline V gene (reference sequence). In DNA, the CDR3 is TGTGCCAGCAGTTTGACGGGGGCTCGCTACGAGCAGTACTTC. Its translation is CASSLTGARYEQYF.

About this clone itself: Distinct nucleotide sequences in the sample also encode this CDR3. The genes are TRBV24-1 and TRBJ2-3, with 7 bases that match TRBD2. The trim removed 4 bases at V and 0 bases at J, leaving 6 bases unmatched. The CDR3 is made up of 16 amino acids. CDR1 is KGHDR, CDR2 SFDVKD, per germline. In DNA, the CDR3 is TGTGCCACCAGTGACTCCGGGAGGCCCAGCACAGATACGCAGTATTTT. It specifies CATSDSGRPSTDTQYF.

V is TRBV5-1 and J is TRBJ2-2, with D perhaps given as TRBD1 or TRBD2 (7 bases each). The germline V gene encodes CDR1 SGHRS and CDR2 YFSETQ. The CDR3 sequence is 16 residues long. V was cut by 2 bases and J by 0 bases, with 11 bases left in between. The CDR3 nucleotides read TGCGCCAGCAGCTTCAGGGGGGGCGCGAACACCGGGGAGCTGTTTTTT. It is translated as CASSFRGGANTGELFF. Variable domain in full (rest from reference TRBV5-1 and TRBJ2-2): KAGVTQTPRYLIKTRGQQVTLSCSPISGHRSVSWYQQTPGQGLQFLFEYFSETQRNKGNFPGRFSGRQFSNSRSEMNVSTLELGDSALYLCASSFRGGANTGELFFGEGSRLTVL.

The V call is TRBV6-5, the J call TRBJ1-4; 8 bases fit TRBD1. CDR1 MNHEY and CDR2 SVGAGI come from the germline V gene. Trimming took 4 bases from V and 3 from J; bases not matched to a gene: 4. This CDR3 spans 15 amino acids. Here the CDR3 reads CASSFQGAANEKLFF. In nucleotides, the CDR3 is TGTGCCAGCAGTTTCCAGGGGGCGGCTAATGAAAAACTGTTTTTT.

The J gene is TRBJ2-7, the V gene TRBV11-2, with a possible D match to TRBD1 (6 bases). The CDR3 is 15 amino acids. The germline V and J ends were trimmed by 5 bases and 2 bases, with 16 bases remaining between them. Looked up from germline, CDR1 is SGHAT and CDR2 is FQNNGV. The CDR3 DNA reads TGTGCCAGCAGCCTTACCGAGGGGGAGACCTACGAGCAGTACTTC. The encoded protein is CASSLTEGETYEQYF. The variable domain in full, completed from reference TRBV11-2 and TRBJ2-7, reads EAGVAQSPRYKIIEKRQSVAFWCNPISGHATLYWYQQILGQGPKLLIQFQNNGVVDDSQLPKDRFSAERLKGVDSTLKIQPAKLEDSAVYLCASSLTEGETYEQYFGPGTRLTVT.

This clone was counted a single time. V is TRBV7-9 and J is TRBJ2-5; D ambiguous. Trimming took 5 bases from V and 9 from J, leaving 13 bases between them. CDR1 SEHNR and CDR2 FQNEAQ come from the germline V gene (reference sequence). The CDR3 contains 12 residues. CDR3 protein: CASSLDQASQYF. In DNA, the CDR3 is TGTGCCAGCAGCCTCGACCAGGCGTCCCAGTACTTC.

The chain joins TRBV30 to TRBJ1-5, with TRBD1 identical over 8 bases. This CDR3 contains 13 residues. Germline CDR1 reads GTSNPN; CDR2 reads SVGIG (reference sequence). Trimming cost V 1 base and J 7 bases; bases outside gene matches: 3. The CDR3 is CAWSGTGTQPQHF. As DNA, the CDR3 is TGTGCCTGGAGTGGGACAGGGACCCAGCCCCAGCATTTT.

The V call is TRBV6-5, the J call TRBJ1-2; D not certain. V lost 6 bases, J lost 4 bases, and 15 bases lay in between. This CDR3 contains 14 residues. Germline loops: CDR1 MNHEY, CDR2 SVGAGI. The CDR3 spells CASSRLQSIYGYTF. In nucleotides, the CDR3 is TGTGCCAGCAGCCGATTACAGAGTATCTATGGCTACACCTTC.

The rearrangement uses TRBV19 and TRBJ1-2; 9 nucleotides match TRBD1. The germline CDR1 and CDR2 sequences are LNHDA and SQIVND (reference sequence). There are 16 residues in the CDR3. Losses at the gene ends were 5 bases for V and 7 bases for J; bases not matched to a gene: 14. CDR3 sequence reads: CASSQFFSQGAFGYTF. The DNA for the CDR3 is TGTGCCAGTAGTCAATTCTTTTCACAGGGGGCGTTTGGCTACACCTTC.

A word on this clone: Germline is not matched at one junction end, which may reflect a read error. The rearrangement uses TRBV6-6 and TRBJ1-2, with no clear D. The CDR3 runs 13 residues. Per the germline V gene, CDR1 is MNHNY and CDR2 is SVGAGI (reference sequence). CDR3 nucleotide sequence: TGTGCCAGCAGTCGGACCGCAGTGTATGACTACACCTTC. Translation: CASSRTAVYDYTF.